The 5 T cell receptor beta chains below come from one sample, sequenced in a study of T cell responses to AZD1222 COVID-19 vaccine. Only in-frame clones appear in the TCRdb table, and some are missing; sequencing was by immunoSEQ multiplex PCR. The table includes tens of thousands of clones, roughly 84% detected once. Material: peripheral blood, obtained on day 0 of AZD1222 vaccination. These receptors were obtained from an adult in good health.

This clone was detected a few times. Other DNA sequences in this specimen translate into the identical CDR3. The gene calls are TRBV12-3 or TRBV12-4 and TRBJ2-7, with TRBD2 matching 10 bases. The ends lost 9 bases at V and 2 bases at J; junction bases unmatched: 1. The CDR3 has 12 amino acids. CDR3 amino acids: CASSGGPYEQYF. The CDR3 coding sequence is TGTGCCAGTAGCGGGGGGCCCTACGAGCAGTACTTC.

This chain joins TRBV28 and TRBJ1-3; D not resolved. V lost 2 bases and J 7 bases, leaving 9 bases between the germline ends. Germline-derived CDR1 and CDR2 are MDHEN and SYDVKM. The CDR3 runs to 13 residues. CDR3 DNA: TGTGCCAGCAGTTTACCTACGAAGAACACCATATATTTT. Its translation: CASSLPTKNTIYF.

This chain uses TRBV7-9 with TRBJ2-2; 10 nucleotides match TRBD2. The CDR3 has 17 amino acids. Germline CDR1 reads SEHNR; CDR2 reads FQNEAQ (reference sequence). V was clipped by 5 bases and J by 5 bases; unmatched bases: 11. CDR3 residues: CASSPPQRGGRTGELFF. The CDR3 bases are TGTGCCAGCAGCCCCCCCCAGCGGGGGGGCAGAACCGGGGAGCTGTTTTTT.

The chain combines TRBV19 with TRBJ2-1; 14 bases are shared with TRBD2. The CDR3 contains 14 residues. V trimming: 4 bases; J trimming: 8 bases; junction bases outside the gene matches: 1. Germline values: CDR1 LNHDA, CDR2 SQIVND (reference sequence). The DNA for the CDR3 is TGTGCCAGTAGTAGACTAGCGGGGGGGGATGAGCAGTTCTTC. The encoded protein is CASSRLAGGDEQFF.

The J gene is TRBJ1-4, the V gene TRBV5-4; weak D call: TRBD1 (6 bases). The CDR3 has 16 residues. Trimming pared 4 bases from V and 5 bases from J, leaving 18 bases between. The germline gives CDR1 SGHNT, CDR2 YYREEE (reference sequence). CDR3 region: CASSPGGGTKNEKLFF. The DNA of the CDR3 is TGTGCCAGCAGCCCCGGAGGGGGGACTAAAAATGAAAAACTGTTTTTT. Drawing the rest from reference TRBV5-4 and TRBJ1-4, the complete variable domain is ETGVTQSPTHLIKTRGQQVTLRCSSQSGHNTVSWYQQALGQGPQFIFQYYREEENGRGNFPPRFSGLQFPNYSSELNVNALELDDSALYLCASSPGGGTKNEKLFFGSGTQLSVL.